This is a list of T cell receptor beta chains from one sample in a study of Graves' ophthalmopathy and Graves' hyperthyroidism. Each CDR3 protein is one row after TCRdb ran MiXCR on the multiplex PCR reads. In the table there are over a million distinct CDR3 sequences, roughly 35% of which are singletons. The sample comprised peripheral blood or thyroid tissue (not recorded which). These receptors were obtained from an adult man with Graves' hyperthyroidism. The CDR3 runs from the conserved cysteine through the conserved F or W. The order of the fields is D gene, clone size, V gene, J gene, CDR3 DNA, CDR3 protein. D genes are given only for firm matches. Rows may omit the clone size; those that give it use once, few, many or a size class.

d_call: TRBD1; clone_size: many; v_call: TRBV20-1; j_call: TRBJ1-5; cdr3_nt: TGCAGTGGGCGGACAGGGCTTAGGAATCAGCCCCAGCATTTT; cdr3_aa: CSGRTGLRNQPQHF
d_call: .; clone_size: .; v_call: TRBV10-3; j_call: TRBJ2-5; cdr3_nt: TGTGCCATCAGTGAGTCGTCGGGGACGGAGACCCAGTACTTC; cdr3_aa: CAISESSGTETQYF
d_call: TRBD1; clone_size: once; v_call: TRBV7-3; j_call: TRBJ1-3; cdr3_nt: TGTGCCAGCAGCCAAGAAGGGACAGGGAGAAGCTCTGGAAACACCATATATTTT; cdr3_aa: CASSQEGTGRSSGNTIYF
d_call: .; clone_size: .; v_call: TRBV27; j_call: TRBJ2-2; cdr3_nt: TGTGCCAGCAGCAGGGCCCTGCTGGGGGAGCTGTTTTTT; cdr3_aa: CASSRALLGELFF
d_call: .; clone_size: .; v_call: TRBV6-5; j_call: TRBJ1-3; cdr3_nt: TGTGCCAGCAGTTACTCGTTTCTAGGCGTCTCTGGAAACACCATATATTTT; cdr3_aa: CASSYSFLGVSGNTIYF
d_call: .; clone_size: .; v_call: TRBV12-5; j_call: TRBJ1-5; cdr3_nt: TGTGTTAGTGCCGTGGGGGGAGTGGGCAATCAGCCCCAGCATTTT; cdr3_aa: CVSAVGGVGNQPQHF
d_call: TRBD1; clone_size: many; v_call: TRBV7-2; j_call: TRBJ2-5; cdr3_nt: TGTGCCAGCAGCTTCCCCTTCTTGCCCCAACAGGGGGCAGGTGAGACCCAGTACTTC; cdr3_aa: CASSFPFLPQQGAGETQYF
d_call: .; clone_size: many; v_call: TRBV19; j_call: TRBJ1-4; cdr3_nt: TGTGCCAGTAGACCCATTCCAGCAACTAATGAAAAACTGTTTTTT; cdr3_aa: CASRPIPATNEKLFF
d_call: .; clone_size: .; v_call: TRBV3-1; j_call: TRBJ2-7; cdr3_nt: TGTGCCAGCAGCTCCCTGACAGGAACCCCCTACGAGCAGTACTTC; cdr3_aa: CASSSLTGTPYEQYF
d_call: .; clone_size: .; v_call: TRBV7-9; j_call: TRBJ1-4; cdr3_nt: TGTGCCAGCAGCTTAGTGGGATCGTCCGCTCAAAAACTGTTTTTT; cdr3_aa: CASSLVGSSAQKLFF
d_call: .; clone_size: many; v_call: TRBV9; j_call: TRBJ2-7; cdr3_nt: TGTGCCAGCAGCGTAGGCGAAGGGGCGGGTGAGACTAGCGAGCAGTACTTC; cdr3_aa: CASSVGEGAGETSEQYF
d_call: TRBD1; clone_size: .; v_call: TRBV20-1; j_call: TRBJ1-1; cdr3_nt: TGCAGTGCTAGAAAGACAGGGCGAACTGAAGCTTTCTTT; cdr3_aa: CSARKTGRTEAFF
d_call: .; clone_size: .; v_call: TRBV7-2; j_call: TRBJ2-5; cdr3_nt: TGTGCCAGCAGCTTTTTACCTGCAGGGGGGCGTGAGACCCAGTACTTC; cdr3_aa: CASSFLPAGGRETQYF
d_call: TRBD1; clone_size: few; v_call: TRBV7-2; j_call: TRBJ1-5; cdr3_nt: TGTGCCAGCAGTCGTGACAGGGTGAGTCAGCCCCAGCATTTT; cdr3_aa: CASSRDRVSQPQHF
d_call: .; clone_size: few; v_call: TRBV7-8; j_call: TRBJ2-5; cdr3_nt: TGTGCCAGCAGCTTAGGGCAGGGCTTTTCCCAAGAGACCCAGTACTTC; cdr3_aa: CASSLGQGFSQETQYF
d_call: .; clone_size: .; v_call: TRBV7-9; j_call: TRBJ2-7; cdr3_nt: TGTGCCAGCAGCCCCCCCGCCGACTACGGGCAGTACTTC; cdr3_aa: CASSPPADYGQYF
d_call: .; clone_size: .; v_call: TRBV10-2; j_call: TRBJ2-7; cdr3_nt: TGCGCCAGCAGTGGGTCCGCCCCCTACGAGCAGTACTTC; cdr3_aa: CASSGSAPYEQYF
d_call: TRBD2; clone_size: many; v_call: TRBV9; j_call: TRBJ2-5; cdr3_nt: TGTGCCAGCAGCGTATCGGGGGGACAAGAGACCCAGTACTTC; cdr3_aa: CASSVSGGQETQYF
d_call: TRBD1; clone_size: many; v_call: TRBV10-3; j_call: TRBJ2-7; cdr3_nt: TGTGCCATCAGTGAAGGGGACAGGCGAACCTACGAGCAGTACTTC; cdr3_aa: CAISEGDRRTYEQYF
d_call: .; clone_size: .; v_call: TRBV11-3; j_call: TRBJ2-7; cdr3_nt: TGTGCCTGGAGACGGGCAGGCGGTAACTACGAGCAGTACTTC; cdr3_aa: CAWRRAGGNYEQYF
d_call: .; clone_size: many; v_call: TRBV5-5; j_call: TRBJ2-5; cdr3_nt: TGTGCCAGCACGGCCGCGGTGGGGGGGCAGGTAGAGACCCAGTACTTC; cdr3_aa: CASTAAVGGQVETQYF
d_call: .; clone_size: few; v_call: TRBV12-3/TRBV12-4; j_call: TRBJ1-3; cdr3_nt: TGTGCCAGCAGTTTAGTCCTGCTGTCGGTCTCTGGAAACACCATCTATTTT; cdr3_aa: CASSLVLLSVSGNTIYF
d_call: TRBD1; clone_size: .; v_call: TRBV7-2; j_call: TRBJ2-2; cdr3_nt: TGTGCCAGCAGCTTTACAGGGGGCCGGTCCGGGGAGCTGTTTTTT; cdr3_aa: CASSFTGGRSGELFF
d_call: .; clone_size: .; v_call: TRBV7-9; j_call: TRBJ1-1; cdr3_nt: TGTGCCAGCAGCCCAGAAGCGAAGGGGGGCACTGAAGCTTTCTTT; cdr3_aa: CASSPEAKGGTEAFF
d_call: .; clone_size: .; v_call: TRBV19; j_call: TRBJ2-2; cdr3_nt: TGTGCCAGCGTCCCCGGGGCAGGGGTTACCGGGGAGCTGTTTTTT; cdr3_aa: CASVPGAGVTGELFF
d_call: TRBD1; clone_size: few; v_call: TRBV20-1; j_call: TRBJ1-5; cdr3_nt: TGCAGTGCTAGAGGGGGGACAGGGATGCAGACCCAGCATTTT; cdr3_aa: CSARGGTGMQTQHF
d_call: TRBD1; clone_size: many; v_call: TRBV15; j_call: TRBJ1-2; cdr3_nt: TGTGCCACCAGCAGAGTGGACAGGGGTTATGGCTACACCTTC; cdr3_aa: CATSRVDRGYGYTF
d_call: TRBD1; clone_size: .; v_call: TRBV6-1; j_call: TRBJ2-5; cdr3_nt: TGTGCCAGCAGAGCCCGGGACAGGTTCCAAGAGACCCAGTACTTC; cdr3_aa: CASRARDRFQETQYF
d_call: .; clone_size: many; v_call: TRBV7-9; j_call: TRBJ1-1; cdr3_nt: TGTGCCAGCAGCTTAGGAGCCGGGTTGGAAGCTTTCTTT; cdr3_aa: CASSLGAGLEAFF
d_call: .; clone_size: many; v_call: TRBV7-9; j_call: TRBJ1-4; cdr3_nt: TGTGCCAGCAGCTTAGATTTATCCCCGGAAAAACTGTTTTTT; cdr3_aa: CASSLDLSPEKLFF
d_call: TRBD1; clone_size: many; v_call: TRBV5-6; j_call: TRBJ1-1; cdr3_nt: TGTGCCAGCAGCACGCCCGGGACAGGGTATAACACTGAAGCTTTCTTT; cdr3_aa: CASSTPGTGYNTEAFF
d_call: .; clone_size: .; v_call: TRBV10-3; j_call: TRBJ1-5; cdr3_nt: TGTGCCATCAGTGCGGGCAGGGGCCAGCCCCAGCATTTT; cdr3_aa: CAISAGRGQPQHF
d_call: .; clone_size: .; v_call: TRBV25-1; j_call: TRBJ1-6; cdr3_nt: TGTGCCAGCAGTCCAGGGGCTTATAATTCACCCCTCCACTTT; cdr3_aa: CASSPGAYNSPLHF
d_call: TRBD2; clone_size: .; v_call: TRBV6-2/TRBV6-3; j_call: TRBJ2-7; cdr3_nt: TGTGCCAGCAGTTACAATCAAAGACTAGCGGGAGCCCACGAGCAGTACTTC; cdr3_aa: CASSYNQRLAGAHEQYF
d_call: TRBD1; clone_size: few; v_call: TRBV12-3/TRBV12-4; j_call: TRBJ2-7; cdr3_nt: TGTGCCAGCAGTTTAGCGGACAGGCTTATCTACGAGCAGTACTTC; cdr3_aa: CASSLADRLIYEQYF
d_call: .; clone_size: .; v_call: TRBV28; j_call: TRBJ1-5; cdr3_nt: TGTGCCAGCAGTTTAGAGGAAGGGCTGCAGCCCCAGCATTTT; cdr3_aa: CASSLEEGLQPQHF
d_call: .; clone_size: many; v_call: TRBV29-1; j_call: TRBJ2-7; cdr3_nt: TGCAGCGTTGCCGGGAGCATCTACGAGCAGTACTTC; cdr3_aa: CSVAGSIYEQYF
d_call: .; clone_size: many; v_call: TRBV7-8; j_call: TRBJ2-7; cdr3_nt: TGTGCCAGCACCCTAAGGGGGACCACCTACGAGCAGTACTTC; cdr3_aa: CASTLRGTTYEQYF
d_call: .; clone_size: few; v_call: TRBV10-3; j_call: TRBJ2-5; cdr3_nt: TGTGCCATCAGTGAGAATGTGGGGGAGACCCAGTACTTC; cdr3_aa: CAISENVGETQYF
d_call: TRBD1; clone_size: few; v_call: TRBV5-1; j_call: TRBJ1-2; cdr3_nt: TGCGCCAGCAGCCAAGATAGCCCGGGACAGGGAACGGGAAGCTATGGCTACACCTTC; cdr3_aa: CASSQDSPGQGTGSYGYTF
d_call: TRBD1; clone_size: .; v_call: TRBV6-2/TRBV6-3; j_call: TRBJ1-6; cdr3_nt: TGTGCCAGCAGTCCCAGGGGGTCCGGAGCTTCACCCCTCCACTTT; cdr3_aa: CASSPRGSGASPLHF
d_call: .; clone_size: few; v_call: TRBV6-5; j_call: TRBJ1-6; cdr3_nt: TGTGCCAGCAGTTCCCGGACGCGGGATAATTCACCCCTCCACTTT; cdr3_aa: CASSSRTRDNSPLHF
d_call: TRBD2; clone_size: .; v_call: TRBV5-1; j_call: TRBJ2-5; cdr3_nt: TGCGCCAGCAGAGGGGTAGCGGGAGGGGAGGAGACCCAGTACTTC; cdr3_aa: CASRGVAGGEETQYF
d_call: .; clone_size: .; v_call: TRBV7-8; j_call: TRBJ1-1; cdr3_nt: TGTGCCAGCAGTCCGAGAGGAGGGCGAGACCTGAACACTGAAGCTTTCTTT; cdr3_aa: CASSPRGGRDLNTEAFF
d_call: TRBD2; clone_size: many; v_call: TRBV29-1; j_call: TRBJ2-7; cdr3_nt: TGCAGCGTTGAAGGACTAGCGGGAGGAGACTACGAGCAGTACTTC; cdr3_aa: CSVEGLAGGDYEQYF
d_call: .; clone_size: many; v_call: TRBV15; j_call: TRBJ1-5; cdr3_nt: TGTGCCACCAGCAGAGATTCGGGTATAAGTCAGCCCCAGCATTTT; cdr3_aa: CATSRDSGISQPQHF
d_call: .; clone_size: many; v_call: TRBV12-3/TRBV12-4; j_call: TRBJ2-6; cdr3_nt: TGTGCCAGCAGCGAACACCCCTCTGGGGCCAACGTCCTGACTTTC; cdr3_aa: CASSEHPSGANVLTF
d_call: .; clone_size: once; v_call: TRBV27; j_call: TRBJ1-2; cdr3_nt: TGTGCCAGCAGCGCGGGCCCGGCTCCTTATGGCTACACCTTC; cdr3_aa: CASSAGPAPYGYTF
d_call: .; clone_size: .; v_call: TRBV3-1; j_call: TRBJ2-7; cdr3_nt: TGTGCCAGCATGAGGGGGGACTCCTACGAGCAGTACTTC; cdr3_aa: CASMRGDSYEQYF
d_call: TRBD1; clone_size: many; v_call: TRBV10-3; j_call: TRBJ1-1; cdr3_nt: TGTGCCATCAAGACAGGGGGCTCAGAAGCTTTCTTT; cdr3_aa: CAIKTGGSEAFF
d_call: TRBD2; clone_size: many; v_call: TRBV25-1; j_call: TRBJ2-7; cdr3_nt: TGTGCCAGCACGAGCTTGGGAAGCGGGAGGATTTACTTC; cdr3_aa: CASTSLGSGRIYF
d_call: TRBD1; clone_size: few; v_call: TRBV25-1; j_call: TRBJ2-6; cdr3_nt: TGTGCCAGCATGGGCCCGGGACAGGGGACTGCTGGGGCCAACGTCCTGACTTTC; cdr3_aa: CASMGPGQGTAGANVLTF
d_call: TRBD1; clone_size: .; v_call: TRBV10-3; j_call: TRBJ1-2; cdr3_nt: TGTGCCAGTCGGGACAGGGTTGAAGGCTACACCTTC; cdr3_aa: CASRDRVEGYTF
d_call: .; clone_size: many; v_call: TRBV7-9; j_call: TRBJ1-6; cdr3_nt: TGTGCCAGCAGCTTAAGGAGAGCGAATTCACCCCTCCACTTT; cdr3_aa: CASSLRRANSPLHF
d_call: .; clone_size: .; v_call: TRBV12-3/TRBV12-4; j_call: TRBJ2-5; cdr3_nt: TGTGTCAGCAGTTTAAGGTTGGCCAAAGAGACCCAGTACTTC; cdr3_aa: CVSSLRLAKETQYF